This record concerns one T cell receptor beta chain sequence. Its antigen remains unknown. V was pared by 0 bases and J by 4 bases, with 6 bases between. In germline, CDR1 is LNHDA, CDR2 SQIVND (reference sequence). This CDR3 is built from 14 residues. PCR used 60 Vbeta primers and 13 Jbeta primers. Profiled with immunoSEQ multiplex PCR; TCRdb holds only in-frame clones, not every one. Of more than 95,000 clones in the sample, around 86% are singletons; the top ten hold 6.5% to 7%. The data were taken from a study of cytomegalovirus exposure and HLA in healthy donors. On the study more broadly: Ancestry clustering placed around 80% of several hundred genotyped donors in the Caucasian-associated cluster. Study results and caveats: A missense variant in DCLRE1C was later tied to TCR beta V- and J-gene trimming. TCR beta sequences numbering roughly 16,000 were associated with HLA alleles at 0.05 false discovery rate in a later analysis.

The sequenced sample consisted of PBMCs. The chain uses TRBV19 and TRBJ2-2, with a tentative D call TRBD1 (5 bases). This receptor was obtained from a man aged 30 to 39 in good health and CMV-seropositive. This CDR3 is CASSIDRATGELFF. CDR3 DNA: TGTGCCAGTAGTATAGACAGGGCCACCGGGGAGCTGTTTTTT. Full variable domain (outside the CDR3, taken from reference TRBV19 and TRBJ2-2): DGGITQSPKYLFRKEGQNVTLSCEQNLNHDAMYWYRQDPGQGLRLIYYSQIVNDFQKGDIAEGYSVSREKKESFPLTVTSAQKNPTAFYLCASSIDRATGELFFGEGSRLTVL.